Here is one TCR beta chain with its context. The sample is drawn from a study of blood T cell repertoires in COVID-19. Study overall: Sites in the United States, Italy and Spain provided acute and convalescent COVID-19 samples. PBMCs, B-cell-depleted T cells, or T cells provided the cDNA or gDNA that made up the material.

The recovered donors of Cohort 3 showed two negative PCRs, clearance, or symptom resolution. As handled by the study authors: The assay estimated nucleated cells by amplifying reference gene primers. Assay: immunoSEQ multiplex PCR; the TCRdb copy retains only in-frame clones and omits some. That table furnishes V, J and clone size, whereas the DNA furnished D and trimming. The table records 150,000 to 200,000 clones, over 70% of them present only once. Germline CDR1 MNHNS, CDR2 SASEGT. With 1 base removed from V and 0 bases from J, the gap between germline ends came to 6 bases. The length of the CDR3 is 14 residues.

The sequencing sample was made of PBMCs or T cells enriched from blood (not recorded which). This TCR came from a woman aged 60-75 years who had recovered from COVID-19. This chain links TRBV6-1 with TRBJ1-1; D call uncertain. As DNA, the CDR3 is TGTGCCAGCAGTGAAGACGCAGTGAACACTGAAGCTTTCTTT. As protein: CASSEDAVNTEAFF.